The 5 T cell receptor beta chains below come from one sample, sequenced in a study of blood T cell repertoires in COVID-19. The protocol was immunoSEQ multiplex PCR, while the TCRdb copy is restricted to in-frame clones and leaves out a portion. The sample has tens of thousands of clones, 75% to 95% seen once. Sequencing was carried out using peripheral blood. Source of these receptors: a human donor with active COVID-19. The donor label of this sample is uncertain.

The rearrangement joins TRBV6-6 to TRBJ2-2, with D possibly matching TRBD2 (7 bases). The CDR3 runs 17 residues. Trimming removed 5 bases at V and 7 bases at J, with 23 bases between. The germline V gene encodes CDR1 MNHNY and CDR2 SVGAGI (reference sequence). This CDR3 reads CASSPTWGGQVGGELFF. The CDR3 coding sequence is TGTGCCAGCAGTCCAACTTGGGGGGGCCAAGTAGGCGGGGAGCTGTTTTTT.

CDR3 region: CASRPGTSGDTQYF. As DNA, the CDR3 is TGCGCCAGCAGACCCGGGACTAGTGGTGATACGCAGTATTTT. V is TRBV5-1 and J is TRBJ2-3; 8 bases are a match to TRBD2. Germline CDR1 is SGHRS and CDR2 is YFSETQ. The CDR3 is 14 residues long. The J segment lost 6 bases and the V segment lost 5 bases, leaving 8 bases of the junction unmatched.

This sequence joins TRBV9 and TRBJ2-1; no firm D call. Germline V lookup: CDR1 SGDLS, CDR2 YYNGEE. The CDR3 runs to 12 residues. V was clipped by 4 bases and J by 8 bases, with 10 bases between them. The CDR3 DNA is TGTGCCAGCAGCCCTTCACTCGATGAGCAGTTCTTC. This sequence encodes CASSPSLDEQFF. Drawing the rest from reference TRBV9 and TRBJ2-1, the complete variable domain is DSGVTQTPKHLITATGQRVTLRCSPRSGDLSVYWYQQSLDQGLQFLIQYYNGEERAKGNILERFSAQQFPDLHSELNLSSLELGDSALYFCASSPSLDEQFFGPGTRLTVL.

The chain has TRBV15 and TRBJ1-1; weak D call: TRBD1 (5 bases). The CDR3 spans 17 residues. The germline V gene has CDR1 LNHNV and CDR2 YYDKDF (reference sequence). V was cut by 0 bases and J by 0 bases, with 14 bases left in between. CDR3 coding DNA: TGTGCCACCAGCAGAGATCAAGACAGCCTAATGAACACTGAAGCTTTCTTT. Residues: CATSRDQDSLMNTEAFF.

The chain combines TRBV6-2 or TRBV6-3 with TRBJ1-6, with TRBD1 matching over 9 bases. CDR1 and CDR2 from the germline V gene are MNHEY and SVGEGT. The V segment lost 0 bases and the J segment 10 bases; nucleotides outside the gene matches: 7. The CDR3 totals 16 residues. CDR3 residues: CASSYSARTGVSPLHF. The CDR3 region has the DNA TGTGCCAGCAGTTACTCCGCCAGGACAGGGGTCTCACCCCTCCACTTT.